These 21 T cell receptor beta chains originate from one sample sequenced in a study of T cells in Graves' hyperthyroidism and ophthalmopathy (dated by TCRdb to between 2018 and 2021). The library was prepared using multiplex PCR. Sequencing used an Illumina HiSeq 2000. The TCR beta CDR3 regions were amplified from RNA transcripts. The TCR CDR3 was subjected to a first round of RT-PCR using the HTBI primer set and the Qiagen OneStep RT-PCR kit. TCRdb trimmed public reads at Q25 via fastp, called clones via MiXCR and kept in-frame beta chains. Rows are unified per CDR3 protein, each entry keeping the most common DNA and genes. The sample table holds more than 600,000 distinct CDR3 sequences, of which roughly 15% were seen once. The ten top clones hold around 8.1% of the sample. Specimen: blood. The receptors were sampled from a man younger than 30 with Graves' hyperthyroidism.

This clonotype has a count of ten or more. The chain carries TRBV19 and TRBJ1-1; D call uncertain. Trimming removed 10 bases at V and 0 bases at J, with 6 bases between. CDR3 length equals 11 residues. Germline values: CDR1 LNHDA, CDR2 SQIVND (reference sequence). The CDR3 reads CATRMNTEAFF. CDR3 nucleotide sequence: TGTGCCACCCGGATGAACACTGAAGCTTTCTTT. Variable domain in full (rest from reference TRBV19 and TRBJ1-1): DGGITQSPKYLFRKEGQNVTLSCEQNLNHDAMYWYRQDPGQGLRLIYYSQIVNDFQKGDIAEGYSVSREKKESFPLTVTSAQKNPTAFYLCATRMNTEAFFGQGTRLTVV.

V and J are TRBV2 and TRBJ2-3, with 10 bases that match TRBD2. Germline CDR1 reads SNHLY; CDR2 reads FYNNEI. V lost 4 bases and J lost 0; bases outside the gene matches: 7. CDR3 length: 17 residues. The CDR3: CASSVWLAGDSTDTQYF. Written as DNA, the CDR3 is TGTGCCAGCAGTGTCTGGCTAGCGGGAGATAGCACAGATACGCAGTATTTT.

A remark on this clonotype: A clone one base away is much larger, so this may be a read error. The genes are TRBV3-1 and TRBJ2-5, with 7 bases matching TRBD1. Trimming at V came to 1 base and at J to 13 bases, leaving 9 bases not matched to a gene. The CDR3 has 13 residues. Germline CDR1 reads LGHDT; CDR2 reads YNNKEL (reference sequence). The CDR3 DNA reads TGTGCCAGCAGCCAAGTCCCCAGGGGGAACCGGTACTTC. Protein: CASSQVPRGNRYF.

The rearrangement joins TRBV5-5 to TRBJ2-2; 8 bases align to TRBD1. Per the germline V gene, CDR1 is SGHKS and CDR2 is YYEKEE (reference sequence). This CDR3 region has 15 residues. J lost 3 bases, V lost 4 bases, and 5 bases had no gene match. For the CDR3, the DNA is TGTGCCAGCAGCGCGACAGGGGCGGACACCGGGGAGCTGTTTTTT. It is translated as CASSATGADTGELFF.

This clonotype was counted a few times. The rearrangement links TRBV12-3 or TRBV12-4 to TRBJ2-3, with D possibly being TRBD2 (6 bases). The CDR3 extends over 16 amino acids. The V and J ends lost 4 bases and 2 bases respectively, with 16 bases between them. The chain's CDR3 is CASSSLTGGNTDTQYF. CDR3 nucleotides: TGTGCCAGCAGTTCGTTGACTGGCGGGAACACAGATACGCAGTATTTT.

Of note for this clonotype: An end of the junction does not agree with germline; a read error may underlie this. V is TRBV6-5 and J is TRBJ2-1; 9 bases match TRBD1. The CDR3 runs to 15 residues. CDR1 is MNHEY, CDR2 SVGAGI, per germline. CDR3 sequence (DNA): TGTGCCAGCAGTGACTCAGAACAGGGGGCTAGTGAGCAGTTCTTC. Translation gives CASSDSEQGASEQFF.

The chain is built from TRBV11-3 and TRBJ2-7, with 11 bases aligning to TRBD2. The germline CDR1 and CDR2 sequences are SGHNT and YENEEA. Losses at the gene ends were 5 bases for V and 5 bases for J; bases not matched to a gene: 20. This CDR3 spans 19 amino acids. The CDR3 region has the DNA TGTGCCAGCAGCGTGTCCCCAGTTTATAGCGGGAGGGCTCCGCACGAGCAGTACTTC. Translation: CASSVSPVYSGRAPHEQYF.

The chain couples TRBV5-6 to TRBJ1-2; no firm D call. Germline V gives CDR1 SGHDT, CDR2 YYEEEE. The length of the CDR3 is 13 residues. With 5 bases removed from V and 0 bases from J, the gap between germline ends came to 8 bases. The CDR3 DNA follows: TGTGCCAGCAGACCACCAACTAACTATGGCTACACCTTC. It encodes CASRPPTNYGYTF. Looking up the rest from reference TRBV5-6 and TRBJ1-2 gives the full variable domain: DAGVTQSPTHLIKTRGQQVTLRCSPKSGHDTVSWYQQALGQGPQFIFQYYEEEERQRGNFPDRFSGHQFPNYSSELNVNALLLGDSALYLCASRPPTNYGYTFGSGTRLTVV.

At least ten counts were recorded for this clonotype. The chain combines TRBV28 with TRBJ1-3; D gene uncertain. CDR1 and CDR2 (germline): MDHEN, SYDVKM. The CDR3 consists of 13 residues. Trimming took off 11 bases at V and 0 bases at J, with 11 bases between the two ends. The CDR3 protein is CAVRYISGNTIYF. CDR3 DNA sequence: TGTGCCGTAAGGTACATCTCTGGAAACACCATATATTTT.

This clonotype was counted a few times. J is TRBJ2-6 and V is TRBV12-3 or TRBV12-4; D tentatively reads TRBD1 or TRBD2 (5 bases each). The length of the CDR3 is 16 residues. The V end lost 7 bases, the J end lost 0 bases, and 13 bases lay between the germline ends. The CDR3 here is CASTGDLSSGANVLTF. CDR3 DNA: TGTGCCAGCACCGGGGACCTCAGCTCTGGGGCCAACGTCCTGACTTTC.

This clonotype has a count of ten or more. This chain joins TRBV28 and TRBJ2-7, with D perhaps matching TRBD2 (6 bases). Germline CDR1 and CDR2: MDHEN and SYDVKM. V shed 6 bases and J shed 2 bases, with 17 bases lying between them. The CDR3 contains 15 residues. The CDR3 is CASSGDSQGTYEQYF. The CDR3 DNA sequence: TGTGCCAGCAGCGGGGACTCCCAGGGCACCTACGAGCAGTACTTC.

The V and J genes are TRBV6-1 and TRBJ2-7; 8 positions agree with TRBD1. This CDR3 spans 17 amino acids. V was pared by 2 bases and J by 3 bases, with 12 bases of the junction left unmatched. Germline CDR1 is MNHNS and CDR2 is SASEGT. The CDR3 is CASSEMLGQGAIYEQYF. The CDR3 nucleotides read TGTGCCAGCAGTGAAATGTTGGGGCAGGGGGCCATCTACGAGCAGTACTTC.

This clonotype was seen a few times. V gene TRBV4-1 combines with J gene TRBJ2-7; no firm D call. This CDR3 spans 15 amino acids. Germline CDR1 MGHRA, CDR2 YSYEKL. Trimming pared 5 bases from V and 5 bases from J, leaving 19 bases between. CDR3 in DNA: TGCGCCAGCAGCTATGCCGGTCAGTCGGTCGACGAGCAGTACTTC. Translated: CASSYAGQSVDEQYF.

The genes are TRBV6-2 or TRBV6-3 and TRBJ1-1, with D possibly TRBD1 on 5 matching bases. CDR1 and CDR2 from the germline V gene are MNHEY and SVGEGT. V lost 0 bases and J lost 3, with 8 bases in between. This CDR3 region has 14 residues. This chain's CDR3 is CASSYSGPHTEAFF. The CDR3 DNA is TGTGCCAGCAGTTACTCGGGACCTCACACTGAAGCTTTCTTT.

The table lists this clonotype with many counts. V usage is TRBV2 and J usage is TRBJ2-7; D unclear. This CDR3 spans 13 amino acids. V lost 8 bases and J 7 bases, leaving 18 bases between the germline ends. Germline lookup yields CDR1 SNHLY and CDR2 FYNNEI. CDR3 residues: CASWASGLEEQYF. In DNA form, the CDR3 reads TGTGCCAGCTGGGCATCCGGGCTTGAAGAGCAGTACTTC.

This clonotype came up a few times. The rearrangement links TRBV24-1 to TRBJ2-1; no clear D. V lost 7 bases, J lost 4 bases, and 10 bases lay in between. The germline gives CDR1 KGHDR, CDR2 SFDVKD. This CDR3 is 13 amino acids long. The CDR3 reads CATSRLPYNEQFF. As DNA, the CDR3 is TGTGCCACCAGCCGACTTCCTTACAATGAGCAGTTCTTC.

CDR3 in amino acids: CASSARSGRGTNEKLFF. The CDR3 DNA reads as TGTGCCAGCAGCGCGAGGTCGGGCCGGGGGACTAATGAAAAACTGTTTTTT. The V and J genes are TRBV9 and TRBJ1-4; tentative D call: TRBD1 (5 bases). Germline V gene sequence: CDR1 SGDLS, CDR2 YYNGEE. The CDR3 has 17 amino acids. The V gene lost 3 bases and the J gene lost 2 bases, with 17 bases spanning the gap.

Note on this clonotype: Relative to the germline gene, one junction end is altered; a read error may explain this. This chain joins TRBV6-2 or TRBV6-3 and TRBJ2-1, with TRBD2 matching over 13 bases. The germline CDR1 and CDR2 sequences are MNHEY and SVGEGT. The CDR3 length is 16 residues. CDR3 residues: CAGSWTSGSRYNEQFF. The CDR3 region has the DNA TGTGCCGGCAGTTGGACTAGCGGGAGTCGCTACAATGAGCAGTTCTTC.

This clonotype has at least ten counts. V usage is TRBV24-1 and J usage is TRBJ2-2; 10 bases map to TRBD1. Germline trimming cut 3 bases from V and 6 bases from J; bases unmatched to any gene: 3. The CDR3 has 15 residues. CDR1 and CDR2 from the germline V gene are KGHDR and SFDVKD. CDR3 nucleotide sequence: TGTGCCACCAGTGATGCAGGACAGGGGGCCGGGGAGCTGTTTTTT. It encodes CATSDAGQGAGELFF.

This clonotype showed up many times. The genes are TRBV7-2 and TRBJ2-3; TRBD2 aligns across 13 bases. With 2 bases clipped from V and 2 bases from J, the junction kept 10 bases outside the gene matches. The CDR3 runs 19 residues. The germline V gene has CDR1 SGHTA and CDR2 FQGNSA. This CDR3 is CASSLSPGLAGSTTDTQYF. CDR3 coding DNA: TGTGCCAGCAGCTTAAGCCCGGGACTAGCGGGATCAACCACAGATACGCAGTATTTT.

The J gene is TRBJ2-1, the V gene TRBV6-2 or TRBV6-3; D is undetermined. This CDR3 has 12 amino acids. Deletions cut 6 bases from V and 4 bases from J, with 7 bases between. Germline CDR1 and CDR2: MNHEY and SVGEGT. The CDR3 reads CASSLFYNEQFF. CDR3 coding DNA: TGTGCCAGCAGCCTATTTTACAATGAGCAGTTCTTC.